The clone carrying this T cell receptor (beta chain) showed up just once. Its target is unknown. This sample stems from a study of cytomegalovirus exposure and HLA in healthy donors. Overall study findings and caveats: Most of the TCR beta V segments (in an earlier analysis) were productive either about 87% or about 30% of the time. Researchers catalogued under 200 TCR beta chains as cytomegalovirus-associated.

The germline gives CDR1 MNHNS, CDR2 SASEGT. The CDR3 sequence is 12 residues long. Trimming pared 1 base from V and 8 bases from J, leaving 8 bases between. Healthy donors of bone marrow made up the group. The PCR ran on 60 Vbeta and 13 Jbeta primers. Repertoires were generated with immunoSEQ multiplex PCR, while TCRdb's copy carries only in-frame clones and drops some. Of 200,000 or so clones in the sample, around 83% were seen once. The rearrangement joins TRBV6-1 to TRBJ1-1, with D perhaps TRBD1 (5 bases). The source of this sequence is a woman aged 40 to 50 in good health and CMV-seronegative. The specimen sequenced was PBMCs. CDR3 coding DNA: TGTGCCAGCAGTGAAGTCGGGGGGGAAGCTTTCTTT. Translated: CASSEVGGEAFF.